The T cell receptor (beta chain) under discussion was sequenced for a study of cytomegalovirus exposure and HLA in healthy donors. Study context: Early released data had 65 million to 100 million unique TCRs, all coming from HLA-typed donors.

Germline CDR1 and CDR2: MNHEY and SVGAGI. Trimming took off 4 bases at V and 0 bases at J, with 11 bases between the two ends. The CDR3 covers 15 residues. About this clone: Its antigen remains unknown.

The PCR was carried out with 60 Vbeta primers and 13 Jbeta primers. Here immunoSEQ multiplex PCR was the method, and the copy in TCRdb shows in-frame clones only, minus some. The sample contains more than 110,000 clones, 73% of which appear only once. Study-level findings and limits: TCR beta V segments were, for the most part, productive about 87% or about 30% of the time in an earlier analysis.

The source is a woman in her thirties or forties in good health and CMV-seronegative. The rearrangement joins TRBV6-5 to TRBJ2-3; possible D gene TRBD1, 6 bases. The sequenced sample was PBMCs. CDR3 sequence reads: CASSSRDTSTDTQYF. The CDR3 DNA is TGTGCCAGCAGTTCTCGGGACACTAGCACAGATACGCAGTATTTT.